This T cell receptor beta chain was profiled in a study of metastatic and nonmetastatic thyroid tumors. Per the study methods: Construction of a distant-metastasis classifier for papillary thyroid cancer relied on CDR3 differences across clinicopathological groups. TCRdb re-clonotyped the PCR reads via MiXCR. The V and J calls follow TCRdb's processing rather than the paper's. The sample lists around 26,000 clones, roughly 22% occurring once. This clone has only a few counts. The germline CDR1 and CDR2 sequences are ENHRY and SYGVKD. V was pared by 6 bases and J by 3 bases, with 6 bases of the junction left unmatched. CDR3 length equals 15 residues. No treatment of any kind had been given to any patient before thyroid surgery.

The sequenced sample was adjacent normal tissue. The sequence derives from a female donor with papillary thyroid cancer or a benign thyroid nodule (not recorded which). Some clones in this sample may be carry-over from other donors' samples. This rearrangement joins TRBV10-3 to TRBJ2-3, with 10 bases fitting TRBD2. CDR3 nucleotides: TGTGCCATCAGCGGAAGCGGGAGGGTTACAGATACGCAGTATTTT. Encoded protein: CAISGSGRVTDTQYF.